Following are 15 T cell receptor beta chains from one sample sequenced in a study of blood T cell repertoires in COVID-19. Clones were read by immunoSEQ multiplex PCR, and TCRdb kept only the in-frame ones, dropping some. The data show over 150,000 clones, roughly 78% seen once. The specimen sequenced was PBMCs or T cells enriched from blood (not recorded which). These receptors were obtained from a woman in her sixties or seventies in a cohort exposed to, infected with or recovered from COVID-19 (not recorded which).

V gene TRBV28 combines with J gene TRBJ2-1, with D maybe TRBD1 (5 bases). V was trimmed by 3 bases and J by 3 bases, leaving 12 bases between them. The CDR3 has 15 amino acids. Per germline, CDR1 MDHEN and CDR2 SYDVKM. CDR3 in DNA: TGTGCCAGCAGTTTCGTCCAGGGTGGCTACAATGAGCAGTTCTTC. This codes for CASSFVQGGYNEQFF.

The CDR3 loop reads CASSQDPRGVGRGYEQYF. The CDR3 nucleotides read TGCGCCAGCAGCCAAGACCCCCGCGGGGTCGGGAGAGGCTACGAGCAGTACTTC. V is TRBV4-1 and J is TRBJ2-7, with D perhaps TRBD2 (6 bases). The CDR3 is made up of 18 amino acids. V was cut by 0 bases and J by 3 bases, with 21 bases left in between. Per germline, CDR1 MGHRA and CDR2 YSYEKL.

This chain connects TRBV28 to TRBJ2-1, with TRBD2 matching over 7 bases. Germline CDR1 reads MDHEN; CDR2 reads SYDVKM. V lost 6 bases and J lost 2; bases outside the gene matches: 16. This CDR3 contains 18 residues. CDR3 nucleotide sequence: TGTGCCAGCAGCACTTTGGGGGGGGACTCGAGGACCTACAATGAGCAGTTCTTC. This gives the protein CASSTLGGDSRTYNEQFF. Full variable domain (outside the CDR3, taken from reference TRBV28 and TRBJ2-1): DVKVTQSSRYLVKRTGEKVFLECVQDMDHENMFWYRQDPGLGLRLIYFSYDVKMKEKGDIPEGYSVSREKKERFSLILESASTNQTSMYLCASSTLGGDSRTYNEQFFGPGTRLTVL.

J is TRBJ1-4 and V is TRBV19; D is unresolved. Germline CDR1 is LNHDA and CDR2 is SQIVND (reference sequence). V was clipped by 3 bases and J by 7 bases, with 12 bases between them. The CDR3 totals 14 residues. This CDR3 reads CASSILPYGEKLFF. In nucleotides, the CDR3 is TGTGCCAGTAGTATCCTCCCTTACGGTGAAAAACTGTTTTTT.

V and J are TRBV9 and TRBJ2-1; 7 nucleotides agree with TRBD2. This CDR3 spans 14 amino acids. Germline-derived CDR1 and CDR2 are SGDLS and YYNGEE. J lost 7 bases, V lost 0 bases, and 4 bases had no gene match. The DNA of the CDR3 is TGTGCCAGCAGCGTAGCGGGAGGTCTAAATGAGCAGTTCTTC. Translated: CASSVAGGLNEQFF.

The rearrangement uses TRBV6-5 and TRBJ1-3; D might be TRBD1 (5 bases). Germline V gives CDR1 MNHEY, CDR2 SVGAGI. The germline V and J ends were trimmed by 2 bases and 8 bases, with 16 bases remaining between them. This CDR3 spans 15 amino acids. Here the CDR3 reads CASSYRGARVDTIYF. In nucleotides, the CDR3 is TGTGCCAGCAGTTACAGAGGCGCCAGGGTAGACACCATATATTTT.

The chain uses TRBV7-3 and TRBJ2-1; 7 bases are a match to TRBD2. The CDR3 is 17 amino acids. The J segment lost 7 bases and the V segment lost 1 base, leaving 13 bases of the junction unmatched. The germline V gene has CDR1 SGHTA and CDR2 FQGTGA. In DNA, the CDR3 is TGTGCCAGCAGCTTAAGGACGCCGGCGGGAGAGGCTAATGAGCAGTTCTTC. Amino acids: CASSLRTPAGEANEQFF.

This chain links TRBV5-4 with TRBJ2-1; D is perhaps TRBD2 (5 bases). The V end lost 1 base, the J end lost 7 bases, and 12 bases lay between the germline ends. The germline gives CDR1 SGHNT, CDR2 YYREEE (reference sequence). This CDR3 has 14 residues. The CDR3 sequence: CASSLQLANNEQFF. The DNA of the CDR3 is TGTGCCAGCAGCTTGCAGCTAGCTAATAATGAGCAGTTCTTC.

V is TRBV4-2 and J is TRBJ2-2, with 9 bases fitting TRBD2. Losses at the gene ends were 4 bases for V and 1 base for J; bases not matched to a gene: 4. There are 16 residues in the CDR3. Germline V gives CDR1 LGHNA, CDR2 YNFKEQ. The CDR3 protein is CASSRGTSLNTGELFF. The CDR3 DNA reads TGTGCCAGCAGCCGAGGGACTAGCCTGAACACCGGGGAGCTGTTTTTT.

The genes are TRBV5-5 and TRBJ1-4; possibly TRBD1 for D (6 bases). CDR1 and CDR2 from the germline V gene are SGHKS and YYEKEE (reference sequence). CDR3 length: 14 amino acids. The germline V and J ends were trimmed by 4 bases and 7 bases, with 14 bases remaining between them. The CDR3 here is CASSRGGAAEKLFF. The DNA of the CDR3 is TGTGCCAGCAGCCGAGGGGGGGCAGCTGAAAAACTGTTTTTT. Filled out from reference TRBV5-5 and TRBJ1-4, the complete variable domain reads DAGVTQSPTHLIKTRGQQVTLRCSPISGHKSVSWYQQVLGQGPQFIFQYYEKEERGRGNFPDRFSARQFPNYSSELNVNALLLGDSALYLCASSRGGAAEKLFFGSGTQLSVL.

The chain recombines TRBV27 with TRBJ2-7; TRBD2 aligns across 13 bases. Germline assignment: CDR1 MNHEY and CDR2 SMNVEV (reference sequence). This CDR3 spans 19 amino acids. V shed 5 bases and J 2 bases; nucleotides not matched to a gene: 15. CDR3 protein: CASSARTGAGLAGAYEQYF. As DNA, the CDR3 is TGTGCCAGCAGTGCACGGACAGGCGCCGGACTAGCGGGAGCCTACGAGCAGTACTTC.

This rearrangement joins TRBV18 to TRBJ2-7; D perhaps matches TRBD1 (6 bases). With 3 bases removed from V and 3 bases from J, the gap between germline ends came to 15 bases. This CDR3 is built from 15 residues. The germline gives CDR1 KGHSH, CDR2 LQKENI. The chain's CDR3 is CASSPAQVGGYEQYF. The DNA of the CDR3 is TGTGCCAGCTCACCTGCCCAGGTAGGGGGCTACGAGCAGTACTTC.

The V call is TRBV6-5, the J call TRBJ1-1; D is unresolved. V was pared by 6 bases and J by 2 bases, with 7 bases between. Germline assignment: CDR1 MNHEY and CDR2 SVGAGI. This CDR3 has 12 amino acids. CDR3 bases: TGTGCCAGCAGCTTAGTCAACACTGAAGCTTTCTTT. Translated, it gives CASSLVNTEAFF.

V and J are TRBV7-9 and TRBJ2-5; D not certain. Germline V gives CDR1 SEHNR, CDR2 FQNEAQ (reference sequence). V dropped 3 bases and J dropped 2 bases, with 10 bases sitting between them. The CDR3 totals 14 residues. CDR3 DNA: TGTGCCAGCAGCTTTTGGGCAGTTCAAGAGACCCAGTACTTC. This codes for CASSFWAVQETQYF.

The chain employs TRBV10-3 and TRBJ1-2; D is uncertain. CDR3 length: 13 residues. In germline, CDR1 is ENHRY, CDR2 SYGVKD. V was shortened by 5 bases and J by 3 bases, with 10 bases between the two germline ends. In nucleotides, the CDR3 is TGTGCCATCAGTATAATACAGCACTATGGCTACACCTTC. This translates into CAISIIQHYGYTF.